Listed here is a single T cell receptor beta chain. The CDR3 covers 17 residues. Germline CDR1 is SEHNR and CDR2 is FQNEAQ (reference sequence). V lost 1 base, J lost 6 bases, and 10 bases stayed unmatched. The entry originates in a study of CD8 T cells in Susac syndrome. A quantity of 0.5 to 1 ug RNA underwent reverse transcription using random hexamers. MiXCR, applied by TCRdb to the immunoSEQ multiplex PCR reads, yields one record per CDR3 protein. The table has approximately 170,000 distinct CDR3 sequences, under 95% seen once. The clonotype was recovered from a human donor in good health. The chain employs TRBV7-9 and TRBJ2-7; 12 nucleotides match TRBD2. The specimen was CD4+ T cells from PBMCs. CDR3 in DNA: TGTGCCAGCAGCTTAGAGGCGCGACTAGCGGGAGCGGGCGAGCAGTACTTC. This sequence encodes CASSLEARLAGAGEQYF.